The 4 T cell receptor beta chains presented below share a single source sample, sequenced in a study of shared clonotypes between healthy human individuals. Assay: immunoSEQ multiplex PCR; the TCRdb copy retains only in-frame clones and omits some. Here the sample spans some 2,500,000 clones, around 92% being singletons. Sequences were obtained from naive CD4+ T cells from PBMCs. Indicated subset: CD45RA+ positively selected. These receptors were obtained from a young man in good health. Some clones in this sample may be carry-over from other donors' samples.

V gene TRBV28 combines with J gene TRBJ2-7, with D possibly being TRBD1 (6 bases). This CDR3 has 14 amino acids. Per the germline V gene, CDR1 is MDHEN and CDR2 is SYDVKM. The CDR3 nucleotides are TGTGGGGTCAAGGGGGACCACCTCTCCTACGAGCAGTACTTC. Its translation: CGVKGDHLSYEQYF.

The CDR3 DNA is TGTGCCATCACCGGGGGGACAGGTGAAGCCTACGAGCAGTACTTC. Protein: CAITGGTGEAYEQYF. V and J are TRBV10-3 and TRBJ2-7; tentatively, D is TRBD1 (8 bases). Germline V gene data show CDR1 as ENHRY and CDR2 as SYGVKD. The CDR3 is 15 residues long. Trimming left V 7 bases short and J 2 bases short, with 18 bases between.

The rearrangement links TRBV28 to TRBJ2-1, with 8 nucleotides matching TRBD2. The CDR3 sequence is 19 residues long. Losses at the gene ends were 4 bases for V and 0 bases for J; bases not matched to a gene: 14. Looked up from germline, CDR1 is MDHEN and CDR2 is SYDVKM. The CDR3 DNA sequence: TGTGCCAGCAGTTCACGCCTCCAGAGCGGGGGTAGCTCCTACAATGAGCAGTTCTTC. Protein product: CASSSRLQSGGSSYNEQFF.

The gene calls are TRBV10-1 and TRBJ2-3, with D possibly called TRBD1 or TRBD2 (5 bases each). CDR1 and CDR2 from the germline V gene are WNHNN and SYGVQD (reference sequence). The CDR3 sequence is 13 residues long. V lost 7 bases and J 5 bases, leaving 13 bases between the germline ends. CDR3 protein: CASTGRAGDTQYF. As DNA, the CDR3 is TGCGCCAGCACAGGGCGGGCGGGAGATACGCAGTATTTT.